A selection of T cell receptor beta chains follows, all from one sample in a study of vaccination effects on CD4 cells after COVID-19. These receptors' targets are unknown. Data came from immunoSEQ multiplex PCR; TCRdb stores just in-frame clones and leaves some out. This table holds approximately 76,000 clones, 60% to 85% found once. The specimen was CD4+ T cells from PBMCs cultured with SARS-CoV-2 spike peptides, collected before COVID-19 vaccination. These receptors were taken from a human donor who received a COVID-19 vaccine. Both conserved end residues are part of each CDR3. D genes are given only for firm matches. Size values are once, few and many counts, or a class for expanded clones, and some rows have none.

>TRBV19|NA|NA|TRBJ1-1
CASSTGMGPRELQF
TGTGCCAGTAGTACGGGGATGGGGCCCCGGGAATTGCAGTTT
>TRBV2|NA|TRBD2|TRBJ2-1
CASGEGPYNEQFF
TGTGCCAGCGGGGAGGGACCCTACAATGAGCAGTTCTTC
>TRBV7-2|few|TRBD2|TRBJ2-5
CASSLVFSGGGAVETQYF
TGTGCCAGCAGCTTAGTCTTTAGTGGCGGGGGGGCCGTAGAGACCCAGTACTTC
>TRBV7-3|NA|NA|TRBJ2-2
CASSPAGGSNTGELFF
TGTGCCAGCTCCCCCGCTGGCGGGTCGAACACCGGGGAGCTGTTTTTT
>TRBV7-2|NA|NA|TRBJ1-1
CASRPTTGLSTEAFF
TGTGCCAGCAGGCCCACAACAGGGCTGAGCACTGAAGCTTTCTTT
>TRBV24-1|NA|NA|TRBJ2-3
CATSDPGASPDTQYF
TGTGCCACCAGTGACCCCGGGGCTAGCCCAGATACGCAGTATTTT
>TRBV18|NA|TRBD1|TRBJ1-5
CASSMRGRSNQPQHF
TGTGCCAGCTCAATGAGGGGGCGAAGCAATCAGCCCCAGCATTTT
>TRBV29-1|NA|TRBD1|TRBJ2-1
CSVRQGTYNEQFF
TGCAGCGTTCGACAGGGGACCTACAATGAGCAGTTCTTC
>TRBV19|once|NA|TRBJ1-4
CASSRGLREKLFF
TGTGCCAGTAGTAGAGGGCTGAGGGAAAAACTGTTTTTT
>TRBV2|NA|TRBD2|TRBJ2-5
CASTRNLAGEETQYF
TGTGCCAGCACCAGAAATCTAGCGGGGGAAGAGACCCAGTACTTC
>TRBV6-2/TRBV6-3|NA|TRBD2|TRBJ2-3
CASSSGGSKDTQYF
TGTGCCAGCAGTAGCGGGGGGTCGAAAGATACGCAGTATTTT
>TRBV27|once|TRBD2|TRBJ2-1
CASSLLLAGGTNEQFF
TGTGCCAGCAGTTTGTTACTAGCGGGGGGGACTAATGAGCAGTTCTTC
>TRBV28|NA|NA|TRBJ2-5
CASSTRETQYF
TGTGCCAGCAGTACCCGGGAGACCCAGTACTTC
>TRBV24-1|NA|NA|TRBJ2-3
CATSDLILGVDTQYF
TGTGCCACCAGTGATTTGATCCTGGGAGTAGATACGCAGTATTTT
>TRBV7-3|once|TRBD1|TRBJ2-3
CASSPGQGGTDTQYF
TGTGCCAGTAGTCCGGGACAGGGGGGAACAGATACGCAGTATTTT
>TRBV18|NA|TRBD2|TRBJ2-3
CASSSLADRTDTQYF
TGTGCCAGCTCATCCCTAGCGGATAGAACAGATACGCAGTATTTT
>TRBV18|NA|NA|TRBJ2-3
CASSPYPRAGDTDTQYF
TGTGCCAGCTCACCCTATCCCAGGGCAGGGGACACAGATACGCAGTATTTT
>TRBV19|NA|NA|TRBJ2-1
CASRLSHYNEQFF
TGTGCCAGTAGGCTCTCCCACTACAATGAGCAGTTCTTC
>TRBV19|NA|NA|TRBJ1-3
CASSIEGTGNTIYF
TGTGCCAGTAGTATTGAGGGTACTGGAAACACCATATATTTT
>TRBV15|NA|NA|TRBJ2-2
CATSRDYPGAGTGELFF
TGTGCCACCAGCAGAGATTATCCGGGGGCCGGCACCGGGGAGCTGTTTTTT
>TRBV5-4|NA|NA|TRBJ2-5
CAFLSLKGSSQETQYF
TGTGCCTTCTTAAGTCTCAAAGGGTCATCCCAAGAGACCCAGTACTTC
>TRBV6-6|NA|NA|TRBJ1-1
CASSYSNTEAFF
TGTGCCAGCAGTTACTCTAACACTGAAGCTTTCTTT
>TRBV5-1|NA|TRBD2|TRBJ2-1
CASSLGGLAGGRSSYNEQFF
TGCGCCAGCAGCTTGGGGGGCCTAGCGGGGGGCCGGAGCTCCTACAATGAGCAGTTCTTC
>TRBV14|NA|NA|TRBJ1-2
CASSQEGITYGYTF
TGTGCCAGCAGCCAAGAGGGAATTACTTATGGCTACACCTTC
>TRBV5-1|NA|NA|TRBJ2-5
CASSFQGDQETQYF
TGCGCCAGCAGTTTCCAGGGTGACCAAGAGACCCAGTACTTC
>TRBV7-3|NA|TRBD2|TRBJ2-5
CASSLGLAGGQETQYF
TGTGCCAGCAGCTTGGGACTAGCGGGGGGACAAGAGACCCAGTACTTC
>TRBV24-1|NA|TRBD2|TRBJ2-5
CATGARTSGGAVQETQYF
TGTGCCACCGGGGCCAGGACTAGCGGGGGGGCCGTACAAGAGACCCAGTACTTC
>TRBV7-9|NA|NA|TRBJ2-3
CASSLPRGVQSDTQYF
TGTGCCAGCAGCTTACCTCGCGGGGTTCAATCAGATACGCAGTATTTT
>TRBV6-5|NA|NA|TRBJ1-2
CASSKNPYYGYTF
TGTGCCAGCAGTAAAAACCCCTATTATGGCTACACCTTC
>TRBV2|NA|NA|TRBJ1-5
CASMSGSSQPQHF
TGTGCCAGCATGTCAGGGTCAAGCCAGCCCCAGCATTTT
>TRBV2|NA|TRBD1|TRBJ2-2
CASSVQGAGGELFF
TGTGCCAGCAGCGTCCAGGGGGCTGGCGGGGAGCTGTTTTTT
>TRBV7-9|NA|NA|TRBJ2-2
CASSSQTSSSGELFF
TGTGCCAGCAGCTCCCAGACTAGTTCCTCCGGGGAGCTGTTTTTT
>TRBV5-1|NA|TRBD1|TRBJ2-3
CASSWRTGGGSDTQYF
TGCGCCAGCAGCTGGAGGACAGGGGGCGGTTCGGATACGCAGTATTTT
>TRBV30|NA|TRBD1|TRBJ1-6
CAWSARDSSYNSPLHF
TGTGCCTGGAGTGCGAGGGACAGCTCCTATAATTCACCCCTCCACTTT
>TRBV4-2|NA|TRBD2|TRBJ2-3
CASSQARETGGPTDTQYF
TGTGCCAGCAGCCAAGCCCGGGAGACGGGGGGTCCCACAGATACGCAGTATTTT
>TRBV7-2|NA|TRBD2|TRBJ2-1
CASSPGTSGGIYEQFF
TGTGCCAGCAGCCCAGGGACTAGCGGGGGAATTTATGAGCAGTTCTTC
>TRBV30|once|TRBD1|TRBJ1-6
CAWRTRDRGNNSPLHF
TGTGCCTGGAGGACCCGGGACAGGGGGAATAATTCACCCCTCCACTTT
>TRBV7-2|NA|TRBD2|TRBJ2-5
CASSYGLAGARGTQYF
TGTGCCAGCAGCTACGGACTAGCGGGGGCTCGGGGGACCCAGTACTTC
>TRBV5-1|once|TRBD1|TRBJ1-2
CASSLGTGAADGYTF
TGCGCCAGCAGCTTGGGGACAGGGGCTGCGGATGGCTACACCTTC
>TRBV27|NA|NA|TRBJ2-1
CASSFSFYNEQFF
TGTGCCAGCAGTTTCAGCTTCTACAATGAGCAGTTCTTC
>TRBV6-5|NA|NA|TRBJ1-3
CASARSGNTIYF
TGTGCCAGCGCTCGCTCTGGAAACACCATATATTTT
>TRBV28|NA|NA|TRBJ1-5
CASIAPNQPQHF
TGTGCCAGCATAGCCCCCAATCAGCCCCAGCATTTT
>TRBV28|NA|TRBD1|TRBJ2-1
CASRKDRGSYNEQFF
TGTGCCAGCCGAAAGGACAGGGGGTCTTACAATGAGCAGTTCTTC
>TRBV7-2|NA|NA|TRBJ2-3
CASSLAGQNTQYF
TGTGCCAGCAGCTTAGCCGGACAGAATACGCAGTATTTT
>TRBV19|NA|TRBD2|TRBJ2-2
CASSPGAGANTGELFF
TGTGCCAGTAGTCCCGGTGCGGGGGCGAACACCGGGGAGCTGTTTTTT
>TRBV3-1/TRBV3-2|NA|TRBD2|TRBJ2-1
CASSPHSSGGARSHEQFF
TGTGCCAGCAGCCCACACAGTAGCGGGGGGGCGAGGTCGCATGAGCAGTTCTTC
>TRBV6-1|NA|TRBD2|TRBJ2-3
CASSEAGSGGGRDTQYF
TGTGCCAGCAGTGAAGCGGGTAGCGGGGGCGGTAGAGATACGCAGTATTTT
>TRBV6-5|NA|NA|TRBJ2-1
CASSYSRQYNEQFF
TGTGCCAGCAGTTACTCGCGCCAGTACAATGAGCAGTTCTTC
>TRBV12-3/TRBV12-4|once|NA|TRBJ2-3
CASSSGEDTQYF
TGTGCCAGCAGTTCCGGGGAAGATACGCAGTATTTT
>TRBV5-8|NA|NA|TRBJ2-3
CASSLWVSTDTQYF
TGTGCCAGCAGCTTGTGGGTCAGCACAGATACGCAGTATTTT
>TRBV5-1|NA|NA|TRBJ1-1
CATTVIPNTEAFF
TGCGCCACCACCGTCATTCCGAACACTGAAGCTTTCTTT
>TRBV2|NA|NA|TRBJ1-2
CASRTVGYTF
TGTGCCAGCAGAACAGTAGGCTACACCTTC
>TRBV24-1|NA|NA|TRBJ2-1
CATSDATGPGEQFF
TGTGCCACCAGTGACGCGACAGGCCCGGGAGAGCAGTTCTTC
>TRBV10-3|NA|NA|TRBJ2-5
CAISRGGETQYF
TGTGCCATCAGCAGGGGGGGTGAGACCCAGTACTTC
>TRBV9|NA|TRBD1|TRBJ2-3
CASSVRGRDTQYF
TGTGCCAGCAGCGTAAGGGGGCGGGATACGCAGTATTTT
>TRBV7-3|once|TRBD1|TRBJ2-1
CASSSPGQGRNEQFF
TGTGCCAGCAGCTCACCGGGACAGGGGAGAAATGAGCAGTTCTTC
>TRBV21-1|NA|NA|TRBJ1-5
CASHPSPGPGFSNQPQHF
TGTGCCAGCCACCCCTCTCCAGGGCCCGGCTTTAGCAATCAGCCCCAGCATTTT
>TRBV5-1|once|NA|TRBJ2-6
CASSLEAFSGANVLTF
TGCGCCAGCAGCTTGGAGGCGTTCTCTGGGGCCAACGTCCTGACTTTC
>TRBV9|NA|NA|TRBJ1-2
CASSKHLGDGYTF
TGTGCCAGCAGCAAACACCTAGGGGATGGCTACACCTTC
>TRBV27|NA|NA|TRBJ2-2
CASSLTARTGELFF
TGTGCCAGCAGTTTGACGGCGAGGACCGGGGAGCTGTTTTTT